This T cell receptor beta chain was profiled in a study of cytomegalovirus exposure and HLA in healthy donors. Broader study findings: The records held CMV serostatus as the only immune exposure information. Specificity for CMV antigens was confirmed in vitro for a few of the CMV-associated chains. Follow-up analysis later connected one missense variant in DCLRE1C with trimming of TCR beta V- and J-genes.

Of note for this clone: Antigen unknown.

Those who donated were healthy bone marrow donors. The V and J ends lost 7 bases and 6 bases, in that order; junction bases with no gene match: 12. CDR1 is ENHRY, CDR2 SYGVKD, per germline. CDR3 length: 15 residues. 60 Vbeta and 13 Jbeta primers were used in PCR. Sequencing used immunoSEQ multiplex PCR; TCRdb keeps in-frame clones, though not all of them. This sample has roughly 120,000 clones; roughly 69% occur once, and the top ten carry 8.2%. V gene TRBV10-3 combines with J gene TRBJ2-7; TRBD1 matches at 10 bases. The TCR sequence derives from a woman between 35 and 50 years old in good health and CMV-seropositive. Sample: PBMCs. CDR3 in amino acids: CAINYRQGADLEQYF. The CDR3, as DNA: TGTGCCATCAACTATAGACAGGGGGCTGACCTCGAGCAGTACTTC.